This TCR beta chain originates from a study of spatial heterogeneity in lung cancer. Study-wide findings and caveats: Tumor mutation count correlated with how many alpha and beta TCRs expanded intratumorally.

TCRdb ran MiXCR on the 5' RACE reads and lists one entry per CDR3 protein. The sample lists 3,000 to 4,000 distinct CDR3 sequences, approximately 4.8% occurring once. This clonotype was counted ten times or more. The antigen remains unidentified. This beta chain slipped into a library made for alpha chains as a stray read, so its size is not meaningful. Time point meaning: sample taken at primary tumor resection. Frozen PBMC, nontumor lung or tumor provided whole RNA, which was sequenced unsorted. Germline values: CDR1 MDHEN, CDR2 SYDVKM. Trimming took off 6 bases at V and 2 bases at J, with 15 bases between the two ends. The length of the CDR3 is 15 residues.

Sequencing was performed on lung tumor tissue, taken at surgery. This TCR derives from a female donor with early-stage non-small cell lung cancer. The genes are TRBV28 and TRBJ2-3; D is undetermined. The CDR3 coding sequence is TGTGCCAGCAGGATATGGCGTACAGACACAGATACGCAGTATTTT. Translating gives CASRIWRTDTDTQYF.